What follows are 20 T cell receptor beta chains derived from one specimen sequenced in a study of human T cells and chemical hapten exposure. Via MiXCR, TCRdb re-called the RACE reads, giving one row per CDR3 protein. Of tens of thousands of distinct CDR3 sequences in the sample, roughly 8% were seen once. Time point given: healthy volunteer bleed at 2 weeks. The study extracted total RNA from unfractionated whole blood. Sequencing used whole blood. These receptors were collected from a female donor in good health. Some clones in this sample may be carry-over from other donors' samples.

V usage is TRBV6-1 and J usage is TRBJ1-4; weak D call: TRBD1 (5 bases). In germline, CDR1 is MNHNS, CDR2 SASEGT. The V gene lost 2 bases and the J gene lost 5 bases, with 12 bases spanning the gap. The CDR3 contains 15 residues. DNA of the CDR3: TGTGCCAGCAGTGAACTACAGGAGACAAATGAAAAACTGTTTTTT. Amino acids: CASSELQETNEKLFF.

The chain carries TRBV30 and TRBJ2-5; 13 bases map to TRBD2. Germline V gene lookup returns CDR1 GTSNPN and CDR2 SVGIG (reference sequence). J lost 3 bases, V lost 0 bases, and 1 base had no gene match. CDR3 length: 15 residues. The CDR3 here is CAWSVGLAGEETQYF. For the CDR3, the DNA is TGTGCCTGGAGTGTCGGACTAGCGGGAGAAGAGACCCAGTACTTC.

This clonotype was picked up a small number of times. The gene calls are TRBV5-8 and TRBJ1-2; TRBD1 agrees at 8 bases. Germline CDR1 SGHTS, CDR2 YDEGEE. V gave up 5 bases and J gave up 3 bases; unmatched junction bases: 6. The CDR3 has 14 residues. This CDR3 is CASSYRGVDYGYTF. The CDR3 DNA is TGTGCCAGCAGTTACAGGGGGGTTGACTATGGCTACACCTTC.

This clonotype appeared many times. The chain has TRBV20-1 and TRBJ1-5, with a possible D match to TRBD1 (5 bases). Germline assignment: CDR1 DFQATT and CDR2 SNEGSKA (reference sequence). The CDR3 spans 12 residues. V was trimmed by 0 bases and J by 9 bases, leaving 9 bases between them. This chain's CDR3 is CSAREGGRPQHF. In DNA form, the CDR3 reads TGCAGTGCTAGAGAGGGGGGAAGGCCCCAGCATTTT.

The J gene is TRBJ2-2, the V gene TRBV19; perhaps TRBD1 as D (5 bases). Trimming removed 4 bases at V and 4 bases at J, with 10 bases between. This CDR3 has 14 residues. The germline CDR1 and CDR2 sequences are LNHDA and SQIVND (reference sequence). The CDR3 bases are TGTGCCAGTAGTACGGACACGAGCACCGGGGAGCTGTTTTTT. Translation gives CASSTDTSTGELFF. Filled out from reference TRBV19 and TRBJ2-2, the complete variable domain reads DGGITQSPKYLFRKEGQNVTLSCEQNLNHDAMYWYRQDPGQGLRLIYYSQIVNDFQKGDIAEGYSVSREKKESFPLTVTSAQKNPTAFYLCASSTDTSTGELFFGEGSRLTVL.

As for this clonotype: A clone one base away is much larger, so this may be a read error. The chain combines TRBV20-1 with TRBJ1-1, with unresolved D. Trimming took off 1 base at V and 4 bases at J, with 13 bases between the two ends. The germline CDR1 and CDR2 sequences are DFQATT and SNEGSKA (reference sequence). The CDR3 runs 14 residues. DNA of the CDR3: TGCAGTGCTAGAGCGGCAGAGAGGGCCACTGAAGCTTTCTTT. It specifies CSARAAERATEAFF.

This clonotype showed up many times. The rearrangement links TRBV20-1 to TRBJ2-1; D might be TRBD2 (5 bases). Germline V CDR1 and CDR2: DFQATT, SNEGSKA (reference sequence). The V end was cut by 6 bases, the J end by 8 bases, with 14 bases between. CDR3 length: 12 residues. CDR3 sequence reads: CSANVNGDEQFF. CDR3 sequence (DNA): TGCAGTGCCAACGTAAACGGGGATGAGCAGTTCTTC.

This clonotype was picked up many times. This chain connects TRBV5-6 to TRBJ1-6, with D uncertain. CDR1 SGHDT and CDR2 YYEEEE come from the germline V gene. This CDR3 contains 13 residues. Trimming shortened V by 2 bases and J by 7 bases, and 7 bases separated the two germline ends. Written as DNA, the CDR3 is TGTGCCAGCAGCTTTATGGGGAATTCACCCCTCCACTTT. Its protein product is CASSFMGNSPLHF.

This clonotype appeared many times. Here the CDR3 DNA reads TGTGCCAGCAGCCAGACCCTGGAGGGGTTCTTC. This codes for CASSQTLEGFF. The V and J genes are TRBV9 and TRBJ2-1; TRBD2 is a possible D gene (6 bases). From germline, CDR1 is SGDLS and CDR2 YYNGEE. Trimming removed 4 bases from V and 15 bases from J, with 14 bases in between. The CDR3 loop spans 11 amino acids.

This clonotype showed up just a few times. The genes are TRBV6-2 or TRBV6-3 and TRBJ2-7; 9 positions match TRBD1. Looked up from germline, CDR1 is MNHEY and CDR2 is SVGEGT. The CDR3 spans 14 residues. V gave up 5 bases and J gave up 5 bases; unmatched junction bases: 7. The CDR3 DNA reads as TGTGCCAGCAGTCACCCGGGACAGGGTGACGAGCAGTACTTC. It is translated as CASSHPGQGDEQYF.

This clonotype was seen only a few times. CDR3 sequence (DNA): TGCGCCAGCAGCCAATACGTCGTGGACAGGCGCTATGGCTACACCTTC. Translating gives CASSQYVVDRRYGYTF. This chain connects TRBV4-1 to TRBJ1-2; 7 bases are a match to TRBD1. Germline values: CDR1 MGHRA, CDR2 YSYEKL. V dropped 2 bases and J dropped 4; count of bases not matched to a gene: 10. The CDR3 has 16 residues.

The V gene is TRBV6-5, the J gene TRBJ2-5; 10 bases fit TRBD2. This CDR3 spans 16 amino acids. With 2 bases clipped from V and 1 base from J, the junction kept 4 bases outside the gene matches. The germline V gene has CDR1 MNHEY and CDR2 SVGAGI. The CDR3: CASSYLAGAVQETQYF. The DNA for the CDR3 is TGTGCCAGCAGTTACCTAGCGGGAGCGGTCCAAGAGACCCAGTACTTC.

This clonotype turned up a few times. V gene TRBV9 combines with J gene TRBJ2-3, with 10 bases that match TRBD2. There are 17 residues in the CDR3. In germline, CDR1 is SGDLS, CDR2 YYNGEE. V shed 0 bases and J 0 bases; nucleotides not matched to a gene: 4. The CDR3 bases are TGTGCCAGCAGCGTAGATCCGACTAGCGGGAGCACAGATACGCAGTATTTT. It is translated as CASSVDPTSGSTDTQYF.

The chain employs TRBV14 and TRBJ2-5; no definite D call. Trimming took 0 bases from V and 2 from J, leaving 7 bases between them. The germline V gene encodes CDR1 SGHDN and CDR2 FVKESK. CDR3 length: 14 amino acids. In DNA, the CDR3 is TGTGCCAGCAGCCAAGAGGCGCAGCAAGAGACCCAGTACTTC. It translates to CASSQEAQQETQYF.

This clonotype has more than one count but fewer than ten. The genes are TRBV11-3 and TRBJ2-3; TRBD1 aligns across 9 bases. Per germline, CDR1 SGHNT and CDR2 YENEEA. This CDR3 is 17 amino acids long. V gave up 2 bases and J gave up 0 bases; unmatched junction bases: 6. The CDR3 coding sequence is TGTGCCAGCAGCTTAACCGGGACAGGGCCGAGCACAGATACGCAGTATTTT. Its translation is CASSLTGTGPSTDTQYF.

In nucleotides, the CDR3 is TGTGCCAGCAGTGCTCCGGGCACTAGTGATACGCAGTATTTT. Translation: CASSAPGTSDTQYF. The chain is built from TRBV6-5 and TRBJ2-3; TRBD2 is a possible D gene (5 bases). Trimming left V 5 bases short and J 6 bases short, with 15 bases between. This CDR3 has 14 residues. The germline CDR1 and CDR2 sequences are MNHEY and SVGAGI.

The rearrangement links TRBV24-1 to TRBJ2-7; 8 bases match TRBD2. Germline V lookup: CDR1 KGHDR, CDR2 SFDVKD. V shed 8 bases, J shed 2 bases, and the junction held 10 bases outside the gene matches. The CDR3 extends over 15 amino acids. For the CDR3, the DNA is TGTGCCACCACCCACGGAACGGGAGGGCCCTACGAGCAGTACTTC. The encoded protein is CATTHGTGGPYEQYF.

For the CDR3, the DNA is TGTGCCAGCAGCTTAGCGGGAAAGACGGAAGCTTTCTTT. Protein product: CASSLAGKTEAFF. The chain has TRBV7-9 and TRBJ1-1, with D unclear. The CDR3 has 13 residues. The V and J ends lost 0 bases and 8 bases respectively, with 10 bases between them. Per germline, CDR1 SEHNR and CDR2 FQNEAQ (reference sequence).

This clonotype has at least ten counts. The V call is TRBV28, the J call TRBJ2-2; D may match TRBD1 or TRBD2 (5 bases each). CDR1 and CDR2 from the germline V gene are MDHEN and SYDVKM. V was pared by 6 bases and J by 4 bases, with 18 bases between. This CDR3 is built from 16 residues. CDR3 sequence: CASSPSGYGGTGELFF. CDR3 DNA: TGTGCCAGCAGCCCAAGTGGGTATGGGGGCACCGGGGAGCTGTTTTTT.

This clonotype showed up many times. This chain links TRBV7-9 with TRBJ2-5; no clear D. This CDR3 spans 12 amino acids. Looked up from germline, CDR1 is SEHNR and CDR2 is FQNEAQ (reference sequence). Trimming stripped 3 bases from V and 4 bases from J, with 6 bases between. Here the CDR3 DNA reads TGTGCCAGCAGCTTCGGCGGAGAGACCCAGTACTTC. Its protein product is CASSFGGETQYF.